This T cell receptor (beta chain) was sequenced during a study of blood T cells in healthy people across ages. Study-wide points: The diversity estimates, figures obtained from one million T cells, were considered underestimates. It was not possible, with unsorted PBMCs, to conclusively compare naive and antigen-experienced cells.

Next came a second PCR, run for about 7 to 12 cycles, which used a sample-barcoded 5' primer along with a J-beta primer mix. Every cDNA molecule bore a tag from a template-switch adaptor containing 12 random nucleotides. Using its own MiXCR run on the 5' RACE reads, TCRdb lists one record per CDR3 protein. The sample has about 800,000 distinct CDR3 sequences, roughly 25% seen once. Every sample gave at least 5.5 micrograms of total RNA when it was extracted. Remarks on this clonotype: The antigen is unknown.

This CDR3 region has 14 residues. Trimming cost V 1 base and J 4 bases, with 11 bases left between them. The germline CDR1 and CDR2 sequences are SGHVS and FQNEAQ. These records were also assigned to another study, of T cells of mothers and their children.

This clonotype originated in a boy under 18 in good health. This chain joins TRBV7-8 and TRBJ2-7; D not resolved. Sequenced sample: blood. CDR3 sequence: CASSLGRARYEQYF. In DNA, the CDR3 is TGTGCCAGCAGCTTAGGTCGCGCCAGATACGAGCAGTACTTC.